This entry lists 17 T cell receptor beta chains sequenced from one sample in a study of cytomegalovirus exposure and HLA in healthy donors. Primers for the PCR totalled 60 Vbeta and 13 Jbeta. Sequenced by immunoSEQ multiplex PCR; TCRdb stores in-frame clones only, minus some. The specimen's table records roughly 150,000 clones. Sequenced sample: PBMCs. Source of these receptors: a woman between 45 and 65 years old in good health and CMV-seronegative.

The chain uses TRBV30 and TRBJ1-4, with unresolved D. The CDR3 has 15 residues. The germline CDR1 and CDR2 sequences are GTSNPN and SVGIG (reference sequence). V lost 4 bases to trimming and J lost 0 bases, with 12 bases between them. CDR3 region: CAWTSGLSTNEKLFF. As DNA, the CDR3 is TGTGCCTGGACCAGTGGTCTTTCAACTAATGAAAAACTGTTTTTT.

The chain recombines TRBV28 with TRBJ1-4; 8 bases match TRBD1. The germline CDR1 and CDR2 sequences are MDHEN and SYDVKM. The CDR3 contains 14 residues. The trim removed 5 bases at V and 8 bases at J, leaving 7 bases unmatched. CDR3 region: CASSTGQEDEKLFF. In DNA form, the CDR3 reads TGTGCCAGCAGTACGGGACAGGAGGACGAAAAACTGTTTTTT.

This chain joins TRBV27 and TRBJ2-1; 8 bases agree with TRBD1. J lost 5 bases, V lost 5 bases, and 14 bases had no gene match. Germline V gene lookup returns CDR1 MNHEY and CDR2 SMNVEV (reference sequence). The length of the CDR3 is 17 residues. CDR3 sequence reads: CASSPFPDRGGNNEQFF. In DNA, the CDR3 is TGTGCCAGCAGTCCTTTCCCTGACAGGGGCGGCAACAATGAGCAGTTCTTC.

The chain combines TRBV6-4 with TRBJ2-3; 10 bases are shared with TRBD2. The ends lost 6 bases at V and 6 bases at J; junction bases unmatched: 9. The CDR3 runs to 15 residues. Per germline, CDR1 MRHNA and CDR2 SNTAGT. CDR3 in amino acids: CASRRASGRGDTQYF. CDR3 in DNA: TGTGCCAGCAGGAGGGCTAGCGGGAGAGGGGATACGCAGTATTTT.

The V and J genes are TRBV6-6 and TRBJ1-1; D remains unclear. Germline V CDR1 and CDR2: MNHNY, SVGAGI (reference sequence). V lost 2 bases to trimming and J lost 6 bases, with 10 bases between them. This CDR3 has 13 amino acids. CDR3 DNA: TGTGCCAGCAGTTACATGACAAAGGCTGAAGCTTTCTTT. This sequence encodes CASSYMTKAEAFF.

J is TRBJ2-7 and V is TRBV27; perhaps TRBD2 as D (6 bases). The CDR3 runs 15 residues. The V end was cut by 5 bases, the J end by 2 bases, with 16 bases between. Germline assignment: CDR1 MNHEY and CDR2 SMNVEV (reference sequence). This CDR3 reads CASSPRDLGTYEQYF. CDR3 sequence (DNA): TGTGCCAGCAGTCCGCGGGACCTGGGTACCTACGAGCAGTACTTC.

Note on this clone: A junction end diverges from the germline sequence, so it may reflect a read error. The sample has other DNA sequences that encode this CDR3 too. The V and J genes are TRBV6-4 and TRBJ2-7; D is possibly TRBD2 (6 bases). CDR1 and CDR2 (germline): MRHNA, SNTAGT. This CDR3 has 13 residues. In nucleotides, the CDR3 is TGCGCCAGCTCCTTTCGGGGAGGCCACGAGCAGTACTTC. This gives the protein CASSFRGGHEQYF.

This chain joins TRBV18 and TRBJ1-1; no firm D call. The V gene's germline CDR1 is KGHSH and CDR2 LQKENI. The ends were cut back, 4 bases at V and 0 bases at J, with 9 bases in the middle. CDR3 length: 14 residues. The CDR3 loop reads CASSLSTLNTEAFF. The DNA for the CDR3 is TGTGCCAGCTCACTTTCGACTTTGAACACTGAAGCTTTCTTT.

The chain carries TRBV7-3 and TRBJ2-1; 9 bases align to TRBD1. Germline trimming cut 0 bases from V and 2 bases from J; bases unmatched to any gene: 5. The CDR3 runs 17 residues. Germline V lookup: CDR1 SGHTA, CDR2 FQGTGA. This CDR3 is CASSLTWRTGAYNEQFF. In DNA, the CDR3 is TGTGCCAGCAGCTTAACGTGGAGGACAGGGGCCTACAATGAGCAGTTCTTC.

V usage is TRBV14 and J usage is TRBJ1-2; no definite D call. Trimming took off 1 base at V and 1 base at J, with 19 bases between the two ends. Germline CDR1 is SGHDN and CDR2 is FVKESK. The CDR3 loop spans 18 amino acids. As DNA, the CDR3 is TGTGCCAGCAGCCAAGTTACAAGCATAAGCGGGCATAACTATGGCTACACCTTC. Translated: CASSQVTSISGHNYGYTF. Together with reference TRBV14 and TRBJ1-2, the CDR3 gives the full variable domain: EAGVTQFPSHSVIEKGQTVTLRCDPISGHDNLYWYRRVMGKEIKFLLHFVKESKQDESGMPNNRFLAERTGGTYSTLKVQPAELEDSGVYFCASSQVTSISGHNYGYTFGSGTRLTVV.

DNA of the CDR3: TGTGCCTGGAGTGGGGGCGGACCCAGTAGGTATTTT. Amino acid sequence: CAWSGGGPSRYF. The gene calls are TRBV30 and TRBJ2-3; a possible D gene is TRBD1 (5 bases). From germline, CDR1 is GTSNPN and CDR2 SVGIG (reference sequence). This CDR3 comprises 12 residues. With 1 base removed from V and 14 bases from J, the gap between germline ends came to 16 bases.

V and J are TRBV6-5 and TRBJ1-4; the D gene is possibly TRBD1 (5 bases). Per the germline V gene, CDR1 is MNHEY and CDR2 is SVGAGI. V lost 6 bases and J lost 3, with 14 bases in between. The length of the CDR3 is 15 residues. CDR3 in DNA: TGTGCCAGCAGCCCCCCGGACATCCCTAATGAAAAACTGTTTTTT. Amino acid sequence: CASSPPDIPNEKLFF.

The chain links TRBV7-3 to TRBJ1-1, with D maybe TRBD1 (5 bases). V was clipped by 5 bases and J by 5 bases, with 15 bases between them. The CDR3 covers 14 residues. Germline V CDR1 and CDR2: SGHTA, FQGTGA. Here the CDR3 reads CASSKLRGQTEAFF. The CDR3, as DNA: TGTGCCAGCAGCAAGCTTAGGGGTCAAACTGAAGCTTTCTTT.

The rearrangement uses TRBV4-3 and TRBJ2-3, with D maybe TRBD1 (6 bases). The CDR3 has 16 residues. V gave up 3 bases and J gave up 0 bases, with 13 bases separating them. The germline CDR1 and CDR2 sequences are LGHNA and YSLEER. The chain's CDR3 is CASSHMTGASTDTQYF. The CDR3 DNA reads as TGCGCCAGCAGCCATATGACAGGTGCTAGCACAGATACGCAGTATTTT.

The chain links TRBV4-1 to TRBJ1-2, with 10 bases identical to TRBD1. From germline, CDR1 is MGHRA and CDR2 YSYEKL. V lost 0 bases, J lost 8 bases, and 12 bases stayed unmatched. The CDR3 is 17 residues long. CDR3 sequence reads: CASSQESMGQGIWGYTF. As DNA, the CDR3 is TGCGCCAGCAGCCAAGAGAGTATGGGACAGGGGATTTGGGGCTACACCTTC.

The chain carries TRBV6-1 and TRBJ2-1; 7 nucleotides align to TRBD1. Looked up from germline, CDR1 is MNHNS and CDR2 is SASEGT. The ends lost 3 bases at V and 0 bases at J; junction bases unmatched: 5. This CDR3 is built from 16 residues. For the CDR3, the DNA is TGTGCCAGCAGTGACCGGGGACAGAGCTCCTACAATGAGCAGTTCTTC. Residues: CASSDRGQSSYNEQFF.

The chain has TRBV2 and TRBJ2-7, with no clear D. The CDR3 totals 11 residues. CDR1 and CDR2 from the germline V gene are SNHLY and FYNNEI. The V and J ends lost 4 bases and 6 bases respectively, with 7 bases between them. CDR3 sequence (DNA): TGTGCCAGCAGTGTATTATCCGAGCAGTACTTC. Protein sequence: CASSVLSEQYF.